Listed below are T cell receptor beta chains from one sample, sequenced in a study of cytomegalovirus exposure and HLA in healthy donors. Here immunoSEQ multiplex PCR was the method, and the copy in TCRdb shows in-frame clones only, minus some. The sample's table shows 65,000 to 95,000 clones. Sequenced: PBMCs. The receptor source for this set is a female donor in good health and CMV-seropositive. CDR3s include the opening cysteine and the closing phenylalanine or tryptophan. The D gene is left open where the match is weak.

V	D	length	J	DNA	CDR3
TRBV13	-	14	TRBJ2-1	TGTGCCAGCAGCTTAAACAGGGAAGCCTCGGAGCAGTTCTTC	CASSLNREASEQFF
TRBV5-4	-	16	TRBJ2-2	TGTGCCAGCAGCTCAGGACAGCGAATTAACACCGGGGAGCTGTTTTTT	CASSSGQRINTGELFF
TRBV10-3	TRBD2	16	TRBJ2-2	TGTGCCATCAGTGAGGGACTAGCGGGGTCCGCGGGGGAGCTGTTTTTT	CAISEGLAGSAGELFF
TRBV14	TRBD1	18	TRBJ2-6	TGTGCCAGCAGCCAAACCCGCGAGGGGGCTGCTGGGGCCAACGTCCTGACTTTC	CASSQTREGAAGANVLTF
TRBV2	TRBD2	15	TRBJ2-1	TGTGCCAGCAGTGTGGTAGGGTCACTAGCGCATGAGCAGTTCTTC	CASSVVGSLAHEQFF
TRBV11-2	-	15	TRBJ2-2	TGTGCCAGCAGCTTAGATGCTAGGAACACCGGGGAGCTGTTTTTT	CASSLDARNTGELFF
TRBV5-1	-	12	TRBJ1-2	TGCGCCAGCAGCTTGCTGTCAGATGGCTACACCTTC	CASSLLSDGYTF
TRBV7-9	-	13	TRBJ1-2	TGTGCCAGCACGCGTCCGACTAACTATGGCTACACCTTC	CASTRPTNYGYTF
TRBV14	-	14	TRBJ2-1	TGTGCCAGCAGCCAAGATCTAGGCTACAATGAGCAGTTCTTC	CASSQDLGYNEQFF
TRBV9	TRBD2	16	TRBJ2-1	TGTGCCAGCAGCGTAACGGGACTAGCGGTTTACAATGAGCAGTTCTTC	CASSVTGLAVYNEQFF
TRBV10-2	-	14	TRBJ2-5	TGCGCCAGCAGTGAGTCAGGGACTTCTCAGACCCAGTACTTC	CASSESGTSQTQYF
TRBV19	-	13	TRBJ1-5	TGTGCCAGTAGGCCACAGGGTCTTAGGCCCCAGCATTTT	CASRPQGLRPQHF
TRBV6-1	-	11	TRBJ2-7	TGTGCCAGCATACAGGGCTACGAGCAGTACTTC	CASIQGYEQYF
TRBV10-3	-	14	TRBJ1-1	TGTGCCTCCAGCCCTCTCGGCGGGAACACTGAAGCTTTCTTT	CASSPLGGNTEAFF